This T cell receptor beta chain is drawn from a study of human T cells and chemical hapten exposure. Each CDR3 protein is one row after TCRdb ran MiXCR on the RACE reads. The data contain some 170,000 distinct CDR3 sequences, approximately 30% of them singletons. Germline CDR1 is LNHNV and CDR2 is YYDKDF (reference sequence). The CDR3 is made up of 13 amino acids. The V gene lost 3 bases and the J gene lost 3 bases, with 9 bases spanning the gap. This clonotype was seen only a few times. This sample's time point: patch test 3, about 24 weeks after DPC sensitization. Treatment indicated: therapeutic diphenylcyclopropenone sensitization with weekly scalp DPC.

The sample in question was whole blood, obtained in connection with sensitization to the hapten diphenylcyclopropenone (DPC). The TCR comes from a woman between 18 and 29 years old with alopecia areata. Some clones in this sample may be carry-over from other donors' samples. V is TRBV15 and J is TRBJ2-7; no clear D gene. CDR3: CATSSERNYEQYF. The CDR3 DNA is TGTGCCACCAGCAGTGAGAGAAACTACGAGCAGTACTTC.